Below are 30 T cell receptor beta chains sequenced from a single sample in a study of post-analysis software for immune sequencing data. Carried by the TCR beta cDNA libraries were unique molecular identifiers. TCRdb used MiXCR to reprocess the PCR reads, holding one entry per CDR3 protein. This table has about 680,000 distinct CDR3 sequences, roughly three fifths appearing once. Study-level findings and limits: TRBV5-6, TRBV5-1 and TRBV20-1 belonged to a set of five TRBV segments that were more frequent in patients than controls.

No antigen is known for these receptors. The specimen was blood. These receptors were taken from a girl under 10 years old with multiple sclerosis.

CDR3 coding DNA: TGTGCCAGCAGTTTCCGGGTAACCTACGAGCAGTACTTC. Protein product: CASSFRVTYEQYF. The V and J genes are TRBV12-3 or TRBV12-4 and TRBJ2-7; no reliable D call. V dropped 3 bases and J dropped 2 bases, with 8 bases sitting between them. This CDR3 is 13 amino acids long.

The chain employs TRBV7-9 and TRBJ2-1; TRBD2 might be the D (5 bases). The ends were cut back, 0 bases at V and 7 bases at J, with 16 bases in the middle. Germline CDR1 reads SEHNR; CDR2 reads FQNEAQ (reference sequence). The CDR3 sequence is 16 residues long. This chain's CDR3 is CASSLAERRTWNEQFF. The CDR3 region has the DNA TGTGCCAGCAGCTTAGCAGAGCGTAGGACTTGGAATGAGCAGTTCTTC.

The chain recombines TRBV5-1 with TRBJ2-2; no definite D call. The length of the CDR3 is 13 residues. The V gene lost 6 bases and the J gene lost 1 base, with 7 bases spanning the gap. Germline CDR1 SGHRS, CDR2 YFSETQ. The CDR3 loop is CASNAVNTGELFF. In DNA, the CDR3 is TGCGCCAGCAATGCGGTGAACACCGGGGAGCTGTTTTTT. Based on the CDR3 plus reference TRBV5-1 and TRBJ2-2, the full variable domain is KAGVTQTPRYLIKTRGQQVTLSCSPISGHRSVSWYQQTPGQGLQFLFEYFSETQRNKGNFPGRFSGRQFSNSRSEMNVSTLELGDSALYLCASNAVNTGELFFGEGSRLTVL.

CDR3 amino acids: CSVGRGSITEAFF. CDR3 bases: TGCAGCGTTGGGCGGGGTTCTATCACTGAAGCTTTCTTT. V and J are TRBV29-1 and TRBJ1-1; D gene ambiguous. The germline CDR1 and CDR2 sequences are SQVTM and ANQGSEA. V was shortened by 4 bases and J by 4 bases, with 13 bases between the two germline ends. The CDR3 is 13 residues long.

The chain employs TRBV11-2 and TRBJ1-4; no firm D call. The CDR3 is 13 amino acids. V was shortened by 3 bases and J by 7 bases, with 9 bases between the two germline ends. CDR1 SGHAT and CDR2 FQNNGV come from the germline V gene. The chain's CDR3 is CASSFPSVEKLFF. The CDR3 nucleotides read TGTGCCAGCAGCTTCCCCAGTGTTGAAAAACTGTTTTTT. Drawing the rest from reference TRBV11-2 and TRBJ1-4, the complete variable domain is EAGVAQSPRYKIIEKRQSVAFWCNPISGHATLYWYQQILGQGPKLLIQFQNNGVVDDSQLPKDRFSAERLKGVDSTLKIQPAKLEDSAVYLCASSFPSVEKLFFGSGTQLSVL.

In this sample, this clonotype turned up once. This CDR3 is CSVLEYSNQPQHF. DNA of the CDR3: TGCAGCGTTTTAGAGTATAGCAATCAGCCCCAGCATTTT. The chain is built from TRBV29-1 and TRBJ1-5, with D hard to call. This CDR3 is 13 amino acids long. V was pared by 5 bases and J by 0 bases, with 8 bases between. The germline CDR1 and CDR2 sequences are SQVTM and ANQGSEA.

CDR3 in DNA: TGTGCCAGCAGCAAGGGACAGACCCGTGGCTACACCTTC. Encoded protein: CASSKGQTRGYTF. The chain employs TRBV7-2 and TRBJ1-2, with 7 bases matching TRBD1. The germline V gene has CDR1 SGHTA and CDR2 FQGNSA. V gave up 5 bases and J gave up 7 bases; unmatched junction bases: 7. The CDR3 contains 13 residues.

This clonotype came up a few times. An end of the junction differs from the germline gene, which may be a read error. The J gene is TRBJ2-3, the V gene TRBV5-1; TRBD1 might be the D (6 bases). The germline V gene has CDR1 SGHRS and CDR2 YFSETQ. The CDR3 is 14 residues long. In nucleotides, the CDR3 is TGTGCCAGCAGCCTCGACAGGCCCACAGATACGCAGTATTTT. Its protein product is CASSLDRPTDTQYF.

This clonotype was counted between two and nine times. CDR3 DNA: TGTGCCATCAGTGCCGTGGGGACGGCGAGCTCCTACAATGAGCAGTTCTTC. Protein product: CAISAVGTASSYNEQFF. The chain links TRBV10-3 to TRBJ2-1, with D possibly called TRBD1 or TRBD2 (5 bases each). Germline V gene sequence: CDR1 ENHRY, CDR2 SYGVKD. CDR3 length: 17 residues. V was pared by 4 bases and J by 0 bases, with 16 bases between.

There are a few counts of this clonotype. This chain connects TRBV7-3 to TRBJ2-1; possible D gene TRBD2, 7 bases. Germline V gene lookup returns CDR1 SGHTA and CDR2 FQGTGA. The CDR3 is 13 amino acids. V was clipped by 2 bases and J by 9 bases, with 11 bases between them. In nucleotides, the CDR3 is TGTGCCAGCAGCTTACGGGGGGCGCCTGAGCAGTTCTTC. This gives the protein CASSLRGAPEQFF.

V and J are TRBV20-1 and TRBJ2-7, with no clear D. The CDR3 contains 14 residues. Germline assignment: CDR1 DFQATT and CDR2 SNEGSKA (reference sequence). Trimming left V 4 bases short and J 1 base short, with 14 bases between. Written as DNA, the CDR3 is TGCAGTGCTAAAAGTCAGATAGGATCCTACGAGCAGTACTTC. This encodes CSAKSQIGSYEQYF.

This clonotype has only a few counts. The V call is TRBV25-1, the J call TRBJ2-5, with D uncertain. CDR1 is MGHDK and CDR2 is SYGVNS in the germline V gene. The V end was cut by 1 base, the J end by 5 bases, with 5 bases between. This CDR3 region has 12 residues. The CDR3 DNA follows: TGTGCCAGCAGTGAATTGGTGGAGACCCAGTACTTC. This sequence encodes CASSELVETQYF.

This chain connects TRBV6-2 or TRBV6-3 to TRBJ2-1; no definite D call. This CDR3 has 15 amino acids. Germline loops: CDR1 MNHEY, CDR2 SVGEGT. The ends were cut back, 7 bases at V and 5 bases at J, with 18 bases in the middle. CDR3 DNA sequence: TGTGCCAGCAATTCGAGCAGGCCCCCCGACAATGAGCAGTTCTTC. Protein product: CASNSSRPPDNEQFF.

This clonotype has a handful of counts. The CDR3 DNA reads as TGTGCCAGCAGCGAACGGGACAGGGTTCTGGGAGAGCAGTACTTC. It encodes CASSERDRVLGEQYF. The chain has TRBV3-1 and TRBJ2-7; 9 nucleotides match TRBD1. The trim removed 5 bases at V and 7 bases at J, leaving 12 bases unmatched. The V gene's germline CDR1 is LGHDT and CDR2 YNNKEL (reference sequence). The CDR3 runs to 15 residues.

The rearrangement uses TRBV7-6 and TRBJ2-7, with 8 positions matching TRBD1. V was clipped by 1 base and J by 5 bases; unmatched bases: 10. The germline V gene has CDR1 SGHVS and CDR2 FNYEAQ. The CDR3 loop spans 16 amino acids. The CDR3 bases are TGTGCCAGCAGCTTAGAGCCGGGGACAGGAGTTGACGAGCAGTACTTC. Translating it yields CASSLEPGTGVDEQYF.

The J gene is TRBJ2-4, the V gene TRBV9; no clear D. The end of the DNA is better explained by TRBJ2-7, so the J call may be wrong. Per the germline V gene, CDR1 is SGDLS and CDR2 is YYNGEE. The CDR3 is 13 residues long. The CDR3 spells CASSVGPEVEQYF. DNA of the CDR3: TGTGCCAGCAGCGTAGGGCCTGAGGTCGAGCAGTACTTC.

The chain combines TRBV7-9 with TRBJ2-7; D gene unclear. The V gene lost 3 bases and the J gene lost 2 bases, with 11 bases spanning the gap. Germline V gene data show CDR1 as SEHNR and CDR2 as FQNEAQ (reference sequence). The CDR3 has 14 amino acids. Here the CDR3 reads CASSFGPNTYEQYF. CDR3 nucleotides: TGTGCCAGCAGCTTTGGACCTAATACCTACGAGCAGTACTTC. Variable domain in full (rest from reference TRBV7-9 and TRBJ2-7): DTGVSQNPRHKITKRGQNVTFRCDPISEHNRLYWYRQTLGQGPEFLTYFQNEAQLEKSRLLSDRFSAERPKGSFSTLEIQRTEQGDSAMYLCASSFGPNTYEQYFGPGTRLTVT.

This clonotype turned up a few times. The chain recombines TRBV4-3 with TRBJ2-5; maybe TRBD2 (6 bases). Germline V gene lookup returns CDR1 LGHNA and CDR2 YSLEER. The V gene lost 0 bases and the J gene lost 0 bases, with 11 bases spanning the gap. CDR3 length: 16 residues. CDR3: CASSQDWRVYQETQYF. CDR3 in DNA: TGCGCCAGCAGCCAAGATTGGAGGGTGTACCAAGAGACCCAGTACTTC.

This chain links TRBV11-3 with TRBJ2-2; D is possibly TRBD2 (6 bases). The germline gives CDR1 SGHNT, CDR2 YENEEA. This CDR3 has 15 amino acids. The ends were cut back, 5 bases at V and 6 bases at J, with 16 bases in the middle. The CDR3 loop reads CASSPGGGMAGELFF. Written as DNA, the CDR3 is TGTGCCAGCAGCCCCGGGGGAGGAATGGCCGGGGAGCTGTTTTTT. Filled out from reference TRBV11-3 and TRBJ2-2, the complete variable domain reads EAGVVQSPRYKIIEKKQPVAFWCNPISGHNTLYWYLQNLGQGPELLIRYENEEAVDDSQLPKDRFSAERLKGVDSTLKIQPAELGDSAVYLCASSPGGGMAGELFFGEGSRLTVL.

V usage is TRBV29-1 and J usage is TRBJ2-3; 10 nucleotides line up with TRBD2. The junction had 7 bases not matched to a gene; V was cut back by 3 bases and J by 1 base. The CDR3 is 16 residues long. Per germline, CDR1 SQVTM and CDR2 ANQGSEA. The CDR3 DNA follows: TGCAGCGTTGAGGGGGTGACTAGCGGGCGCACAGATACGCAGTATTTT. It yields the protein CSVEGVTSGRTDTQYF.

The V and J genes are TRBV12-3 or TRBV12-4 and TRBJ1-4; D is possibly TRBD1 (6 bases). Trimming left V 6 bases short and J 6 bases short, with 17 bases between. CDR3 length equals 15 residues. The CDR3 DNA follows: TGTGCCAGCAGGTTCCTCACAGGGAACGATGAAAAACTGTTTTTT. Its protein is CASRFLTGNDEKLFF.

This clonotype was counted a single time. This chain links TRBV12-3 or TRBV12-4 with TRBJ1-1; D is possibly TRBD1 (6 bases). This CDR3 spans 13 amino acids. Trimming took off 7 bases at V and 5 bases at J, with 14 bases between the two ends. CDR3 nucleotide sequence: TGTGCCAGCAACATACCCGGACAGACTGAAGCTTTCTTT. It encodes CASNIPGQTEAFF.

CDR3 bases: TGTGCCAGCAGCTTAAGGAGCGGCCGCACAGATACGCAGTATTTT. Translation gives CASSLRSGRTDTQYF. The chain couples TRBV7-2 to TRBJ2-3, with a weak D call TRBD2 (5 bases). The CDR3 has 15 amino acids. Germline V gene lookup returns CDR1 SGHTA and CDR2 FQGNSA. V was clipped by 2 bases and J by 1 base, with 10 bases between them.

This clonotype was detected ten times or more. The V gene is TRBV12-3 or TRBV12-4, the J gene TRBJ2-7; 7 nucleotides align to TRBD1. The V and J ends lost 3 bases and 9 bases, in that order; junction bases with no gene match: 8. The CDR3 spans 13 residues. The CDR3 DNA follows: TGTGCCAGCAGTTTGGGGCAGGGGGTCTGGCAGTACTTC. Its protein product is CASSLGQGVWQYF.

CDR3: CAGSTISGRHEQYF. For the CDR3, the DNA is TGTGCCGGCAGTACAATTAGCGGGAGACACGAGCAGTACTTC. The chain uses TRBV19 and TRBJ2-5, with 9 bases aligning to TRBD2. The J call may not be correct, given that the DNA end is closer to TRBJ2-7. The CDR3 is made up of 14 amino acids. From germline, CDR1 is LNHDA and CDR2 SQIVND (reference sequence).

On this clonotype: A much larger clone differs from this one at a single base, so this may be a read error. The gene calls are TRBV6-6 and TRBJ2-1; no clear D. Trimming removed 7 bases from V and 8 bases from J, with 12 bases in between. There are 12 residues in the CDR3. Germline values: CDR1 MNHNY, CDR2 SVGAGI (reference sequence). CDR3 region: CASNLQGDEQFF. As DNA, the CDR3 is TGTGCCAGCAACTTACAAGGCGATGAGCAGTTCTTC.

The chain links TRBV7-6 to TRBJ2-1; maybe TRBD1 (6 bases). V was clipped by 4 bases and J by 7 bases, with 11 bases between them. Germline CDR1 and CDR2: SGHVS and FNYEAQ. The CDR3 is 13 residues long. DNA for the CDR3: TGTGCCAGCAGCTCACAGCAGGGGAATGAGCAGTTCTTC. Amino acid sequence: CASSSQQGNEQFF.

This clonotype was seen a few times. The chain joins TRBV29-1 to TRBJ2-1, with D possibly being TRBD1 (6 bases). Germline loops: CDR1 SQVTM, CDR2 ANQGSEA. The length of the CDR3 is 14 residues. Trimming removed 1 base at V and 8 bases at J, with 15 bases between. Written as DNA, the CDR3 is TGCAGCGTTGAAGGACAGGTGGGGCAATATGAGCAGTTCTTC. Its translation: CSVEGQVGQYEQFF.

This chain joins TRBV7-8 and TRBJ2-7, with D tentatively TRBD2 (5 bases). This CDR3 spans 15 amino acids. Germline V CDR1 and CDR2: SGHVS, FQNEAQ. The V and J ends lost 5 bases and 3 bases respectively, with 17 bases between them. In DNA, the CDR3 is TGTGCCAGCAGCCCCGACCCCCGGGGTCTCTACGAGCAGTACTTC. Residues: CASSPDPRGLYEQYF.

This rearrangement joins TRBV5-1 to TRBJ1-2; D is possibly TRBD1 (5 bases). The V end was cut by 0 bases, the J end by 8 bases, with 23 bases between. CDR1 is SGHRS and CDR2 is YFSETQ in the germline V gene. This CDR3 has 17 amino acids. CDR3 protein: CASSLDFAEGPTRGYTF. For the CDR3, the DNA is TGCGCCAGCAGCTTGGATTTCGCCGAGGGACCTACGAGGGGCTACACCTTC.